Presented here are 27 T cell receptor beta chains from one specimen sequenced in a study of cytomegalovirus exposure and HLA in healthy donors. Primers for the PCR totalled 60 Vbeta and 13 Jbeta. Libraries were prepared by immunoSEQ multiplex PCR; TCRdb keeps only in-frame clonotypes and omits some of them. This sample carries 150,000 to 250,000 clones, approximately 85% of them seen once, and the ten largest clones take about 2.5%. The source material was PBMCs. All receptors come from a woman aged 45-65 years in good health and CMV-seronegative.

The genes are TRBV30 and TRBJ2-3; 8 bases fit TRBD1. CDR3 size: 14 residues. Germline V gives CDR1 GTSNPN, CDR2 SVGIG (reference sequence). J lost 2 bases, V lost 4 bases, and 5 bases had no gene match. The CDR3 DNA is TGTGCCTGGACCGGACAGGGCCCCACAGATACGCAGTATTTT. Its protein product is CAWTGQGPTDTQYF. Using reference TRBV30 and TRBJ2-3 for the parts outside the CDR3, the full variable domain is SQTIHQWPATLVQPVGSPLSLECTVEGTSNPNLYWYRQAAGRGLQLLFYSVGIGQISSEVPQNLSASRPQDRQFILSSKKLLLSDSGFYLCAWTGQGPTDTQYFGPGTRLTVL.

Remarks on this clone: Other DNA variants within this sample encode the same CDR3. V and J are TRBV19 and TRBJ2-5; D remains ambiguous. CDR1 LNHDA and CDR2 SQIVND come from the germline V gene (reference sequence). This CDR3 comprises 11 residues. Trimming took 3 bases from V and 5 from J, leaving 4 bases between them. CDR3 sequence reads: CASSIRETQYF. The CDR3 bases are TGTGCCAGTAGTATCCGGGAGACCCAGTACTTC.

V usage is TRBV11-2 and J usage is TRBJ1-2; D not certain. The CDR3 length is 15 residues. Trimming shortened V by 4 bases and J by 4 bases, and 16 bases separated the two germline ends. CDR1 is SGHAT and CDR2 is FQNNGV in the germline V gene. CDR3 sequence reads: CASSSPSAGPYGYTF. For the CDR3, the DNA is TGTGCCAGCAGCTCACCGTCGGCAGGTCCCTATGGCTACACCTTC.

The rearrangement links TRBV6-5 to TRBJ2-1; D is unresolved. The germline CDR1 and CDR2 sequences are MNHEY and SVGAGI. This CDR3 has 15 residues. Trimming took off 6 bases at V and 0 bases at J, with 12 bases between the two ends. CDR3 in DNA: TGTGCCAGCAGCCGAAGCGCGAGCTCCTACAATGAGCAGTTCTTC. It encodes CASSRSASSYNEQFF.

This clone was observed a handful of times. This rearrangement joins TRBV5-4 to TRBJ2-2; the match to TRBD2 covers 7 bases. The germline CDR1 and CDR2 sequences are SGHNT and YYREEE (reference sequence). The length of the CDR3 is 15 residues. The V gene end was trimmed by 4 bases and the J gene end by 5 bases; junction bases not matched to a gene: 8. The CDR3 region is CASSGSSGLTGELFF. In DNA form, the CDR3 reads TGTGCCAGCAGCGGTTCTAGCGGATTAACCGGGGAGCTGTTTTTT. The whole variable domain, remainder taken from reference TRBV5-4 and TRBJ2-2, is ETGVTQSPTHLIKTRGQQVTLRCSSQSGHNTVSWYQQALGQGPQFIFQYYREEENGRGNFPPRFSGLQFPNYSSELNVNALELDDSALYLCASSGSSGLTGELFFGEGSRLTVL.

This chain links TRBV11-2 with TRBJ2-7; 8 bases are shared with TRBD2. CDR3 length equals 16 residues. Germline V gene sequence: CDR1 SGHAT, CDR2 FQNNGV. With V trimmed by 5 bases and J by 2 bases, 11 bases remained unmatched. The CDR3 loop is CASSSRISGITYEQYF. DNA for the CDR3: TGTGCCAGCAGCAGTAGAATTAGCGGGATTACCTACGAGCAGTACTTC.

The chain couples TRBV19 to TRBJ2-1; 7 nucleotides line up with TRBD1. There are 13 residues in the CDR3. Germline V gene lookup returns CDR1 LNHDA and CDR2 SQIVND (reference sequence). The V and J ends lost 2 bases and 8 bases, in that order; junction bases with no gene match: 3. This chain's CDR3 is CASSIRGPDEQFF. The DNA for the CDR3 is TGTGCCAGTAGTATAAGGGGGCCGGATGAGCAGTTCTTC.

CDR3 loop: CASSLVQGYGYTF. CDR3 bases: TGTGCCAGCAGTTTGGTCCAGGGATATGGCTACACCTTC. V is TRBV27 and J is TRBJ1-2; the D gene is possibly TRBD1 (5 bases). This CDR3 region has 13 residues. The V gene lost 3 bases and the J gene lost 5 bases, with 10 bases spanning the gap. Germline CDR1 MNHEY, CDR2 SMNVEV (reference sequence).

This sequence joins TRBV2 and TRBJ2-2, with 7 bases fitting TRBD2. The CDR3 covers 13 residues. Germline CDR1 and CDR2: SNHLY and FYNNEI. J gave up 5 bases and V 6 bases, and 3 bases lay outside the gene matches. CDR3 residues: CASRTSATGELFF. The CDR3 nucleotides are TGTGCCAGCAGAACTAGCGCTACCGGGGAGCTGTTTTTT.

V usage is TRBV11-2 and J usage is TRBJ2-2, with D possibly matching TRBD2 (5 bases). V was shortened by 1 base and J by 1 base, with 7 bases between the two germline ends. The CDR3 is 15 residues long. Germline V lookup: CDR1 SGHAT, CDR2 FQNNGV. The CDR3 DNA sequence: TGTGCCAGCAGCTTAGCGAGCGGGAACACCGGGGAGCTGTTTTTT. It codes for CASSLASGNTGELFF. Together with reference TRBV11-2 and TRBJ2-2, the CDR3 gives the full variable domain: EAGVAQSPRYKIIEKRQSVAFWCNPISGHATLYWYQQILGQGPKLLIQFQNNGVVDDSQLPKDRFSAERLKGVDSTLKIQPAKLEDSAVYLCASSLASGNTGELFFGEGSRLTVL.

This chain connects TRBV12-5 to TRBJ2-5, with a tentative D call TRBD1 (5 bases). The V gene lost 9 bases and the J gene lost 5 bases, with 16 bases spanning the gap. In germline, CDR1 is LGHNT, CDR2 FRNRAP. The CDR3 has 13 residues. The CDR3 nucleotides are TGTGCTAGCCTGGGGCCGGATTTCGAGACCCAGTACTTC. Protein sequence: CASLGPDFETQYF.

The genes are TRBV18 and TRBJ2-3, with a weak D call TRBD1 (5 bases). The CDR3 length is 16 residues. Trimming left V 0 bases short and J 7 bases short, with 17 bases between. Germline V gene data show CDR1 as KGHSH and CDR2 as LQKENI. The CDR3 bases are TGTGCCAGCTCACCACCCGGATCCCCACAGGCAAATACGCAGTATTTT. It yields the protein CASSPPGSPQANTQYF.

V is TRBV18 and J is TRBJ1-5, with 7 bases fitting TRBD1. Germline lookup yields CDR1 KGHSH and CDR2 LQKENI. V was clipped by 3 bases and J by 0 bases; unmatched bases: 2. The CDR3 totals 15 residues. DNA of the CDR3: TGTGCCAGCTCACCCCGGGACAGTAGCAATCAGCCCCAGCATTTT. Translated, it gives CASSPRDSSNQPQHF.

J is TRBJ2-1 and V is TRBV2; possibly TRBD2 for D (6 bases). Germline V gives CDR1 SNHLY, CDR2 FYNNEI. The V gene lost 6 bases and the J gene lost 0 bases, with 18 bases spanning the gap. This CDR3 spans 17 amino acids. Here the CDR3 DNA reads TGTGCCAGCAGGTCTCAGAGGGGACTTAGCTCCTACAATGAGCAGTTCTTC. Encoded protein: CASRSQRGLSSYNEQFF.

There are a few counts of this clone. As DNA, the CDR3 is TGTGCCAGCCTGTCCGGGGACTCAGGGAATGAGCAGTTCTTC. Encoded protein: CASLSGDSGNEQFF. V is TRBV27 and J is TRBJ2-1; a weak D match, TRBD2 (6 bases). The CDR3 runs to 14 residues. The germline V gene has CDR1 MNHEY and CDR2 SMNVEV (reference sequence). V lost 8 bases and J lost 7, with 18 bases in between.

The chain recombines TRBV30 with TRBJ1-1, with TRBD1 matching over 7 bases. The germline CDR1 and CDR2 sequences are GTSNPN and SVGIG (reference sequence). Trimming removed 3 bases from V and 4 bases from J; junction bases left unmatched: 8. The CDR3 has 14 residues. The CDR3 nucleotides read TGTGCCTGGAGGGTGACAGGGCGAATCACTGAAGCTTTCTTT. It codes for CAWRVTGRITEAFF.

This chain links TRBV7-9 with TRBJ1-1, with a weak D call TRBD1 (6 bases). Germline V gene lookup returns CDR1 SEHNR and CDR2 FQNEAQ (reference sequence). Trimming shortened V by 5 bases and J by 3 bases, and 10 bases separated the two germline ends. CDR3 length equals 13 residues. In nucleotides, the CDR3 is TGTGCCAGCAGCACACACAGGGACACTGAAGCTTTCTTT. Amino acids: CASSTHRDTEAFF.

The genes are TRBV19 and TRBJ1-1; 8 bases are shared with TRBD1. The trim removed 5 bases at V and 5 bases at J, leaving 10 bases unmatched. Germline V gene lookup returns CDR1 LNHDA and CDR2 SQIVND (reference sequence). There are 15 residues in the CDR3. The CDR3 reads CASSPRTGGGTEAFF. CDR3 DNA sequence: TGTGCCAGTAGTCCTCGAACAGGGGGAGGGACTGAAGCTTTCTTT.

This sequence joins TRBV6-5 and TRBJ2-1; 7 bases align to TRBD2. This CDR3 spans 15 amino acids. Germline V gene data show CDR1 as MNHEY and CDR2 as SVGAGI. V shed 6 bases and J 8 bases; nucleotides not matched to a gene: 13. The CDR3, as DNA: TGTGCCAGCAGCCCCGCCGGCGCGGGAGTGGATGAGCAGTTCTTC. Residues: CASSPAGAGVDEQFF.

This clone appeared once. The germline gene is not matched at one end of the junction; a read error may be the cause. This CDR3 is also generated by other DNA sequences in the sample. The gene calls are TRBV6-1 and TRBJ2-2; 8 nucleotides match TRBD2. There are 15 residues in the CDR3. The germline gives CDR1 MNHNS, CDR2 SASEGT. CDR3 amino acids: CASNLAGINTGELFF. The CDR3 DNA reads TGTGCTAGCAATTTAGCGGGGATAAACACCGGGGAGCTGTTTTTT.

This sequence joins TRBV4-3 and TRBJ2-5, with no clear D. Germline lookup yields CDR1 LGHNA and CDR2 YSLEER. Between the trimmed V and J ends, which lost 1 base and 1 base, there was a span of 10 bases. CDR3 size: 15 residues. The CDR3 sequence is CASSQVLATQETQYF. The CDR3 DNA reads TGCGCCAGCAGCCAAGTCTTAGCTACCCAAGAGACCCAGTACTTC.

The V call is TRBV5-8, the J call TRBJ2-3, with TRBD2 matching 9 bases. J lost 3 bases, V lost 0 bases, and 2 bases had no gene match. CDR3 size: 15 residues. Germline V gives CDR1 SGHTS, CDR2 YDEGEE. The CDR3 region is CASSLEGLATDTQYF. CDR3 nucleotide sequence: TGTGCCAGCAGCTTGGAGGGACTAGCTACAGATACGCAGTATTTT.

This chain links TRBV9 with TRBJ2-1; D uncertain. Trimming left V 1 base short and J 5 bases short, with 10 bases between. Germline CDR1 is SGDLS and CDR2 is YYNGEE. The CDR3 is 14 residues long. CDR3 bases: TGTGCCAGCAGCGTATTTTGGGCAGACAATGAGCAGTTCTTC. Translated, it gives CASSVFWADNEQFF.

This clone was detected only once. CDR3 nucleotides: TGTGCCAGCAGTCCGCCGGCGGCTAGCGGGAGACAAGAGCAGTACTTC. This encodes CASSPPAASGRQEQYF. The chain recombines TRBV27 with TRBJ2-5, with 10 bases that match TRBD2. After removal of 5 bases from V and 11 bases from J, the junction contained 17 bases not matched to a gene. Germline lookup yields CDR1 MNHEY and CDR2 SMNVEV (reference sequence). This CDR3 is 16 amino acids long.

V usage is TRBV4-1 and J usage is TRBJ2-3; perhaps TRBD2 as D (5 bases). This CDR3 is 12 amino acids long. Germline CDR1 MGHRA, CDR2 YSYEKL. Between the trimmed V and J ends, which lost 3 bases and 8 bases, there was a span of 9 bases. As DNA, the CDR3 is TGCGCCAGCAGCCAGGGCGGAGGTACGCAGTATTTT. Amino acid sequence: CASSQGGGTQYF.

The CDR3 coding sequence is TGTGCCAGCAGTTTAGTGGGAGTCATGAACACCGGGGAGCTGTTTTTT. It is translated as CASSLVGVMNTGELFF. The V and J genes are TRBV27 and TRBJ2-2; the D gene is possibly TRBD2 (5 bases). Germline V gene data show CDR1 as MNHEY and CDR2 as SMNVEV (reference sequence). There are 16 residues in the CDR3. The V end lost 2 bases, the J end lost 1 base, and 11 bases lay between the germline ends.

In DNA form, the CDR3 reads TGTGCCAGTAGTCGATATGGACAGGGGGTCTACGAGCAGTACTTC. Translated: CASSRYGQGVYEQYF. The gene calls are TRBV19 and TRBJ2-7; the match to TRBD1 covers 10 bases. The length of the CDR3 is 15 residues. V gave up 5 bases and J gave up 3 bases; unmatched junction bases: 7. Per the germline V gene, CDR1 is LNHDA and CDR2 is SQIVND (reference sequence).